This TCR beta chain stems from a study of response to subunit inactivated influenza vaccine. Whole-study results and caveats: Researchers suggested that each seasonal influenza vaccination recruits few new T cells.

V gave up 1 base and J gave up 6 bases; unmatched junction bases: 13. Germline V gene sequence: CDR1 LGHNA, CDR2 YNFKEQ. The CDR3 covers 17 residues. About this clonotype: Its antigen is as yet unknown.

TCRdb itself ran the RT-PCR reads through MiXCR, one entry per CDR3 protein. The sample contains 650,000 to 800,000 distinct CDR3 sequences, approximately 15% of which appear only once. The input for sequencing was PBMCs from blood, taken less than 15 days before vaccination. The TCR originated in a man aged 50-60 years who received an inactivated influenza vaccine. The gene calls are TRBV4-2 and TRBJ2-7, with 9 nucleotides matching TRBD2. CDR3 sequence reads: CASSQVLPGLALFEQYF. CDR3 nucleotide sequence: TGTGCCAGCAGCCAAGTGCTACCGGGACTAGCTCTGTTCGAGCAGTACTTC.